What follows is one T cell receptor beta chain and its context. The record originates from a study of T cell responses to AZD1222 COVID-19 vaccine. Assay: immunoSEQ multiplex PCR; the TCRdb copy retains only in-frame clones and omits some. Of tens of thousands of clones in the sample, roughly 90% were seen once. Germline loops: CDR1 LNHDA, CDR2 SQIVND (reference sequence). V was trimmed by 6 bases and J by 0 bases, leaving 9 bases between them. The CDR3 totals 13 residues. V usage is TRBV19 and J usage is TRBJ2-7, with D unresolved. The origin of this receptor is an adult who received the AZD1222 COVID-19 vaccine. This sample comprised peripheral blood, obtained 28 days after the second AZD1222 dose. CDR3 amino acids: CASSSAFSYEQYF. CDR3 in DNA: TGTGCCAGTAGCTCGGCATTCTCCTACGAGCAGTACTTC. Using reference TRBV19 and TRBJ2-7 for the parts outside the CDR3, the full variable domain is DGGITQSPKYLFRKEGQNVTLSCEQNLNHDAMYWYRQDPGQGLRLIYYSQIVNDFQKGDIAEGYSVSREKKESFPLTVTSAQKNPTAFYLCASSSAFSYEQYFGPGTRLTVT.